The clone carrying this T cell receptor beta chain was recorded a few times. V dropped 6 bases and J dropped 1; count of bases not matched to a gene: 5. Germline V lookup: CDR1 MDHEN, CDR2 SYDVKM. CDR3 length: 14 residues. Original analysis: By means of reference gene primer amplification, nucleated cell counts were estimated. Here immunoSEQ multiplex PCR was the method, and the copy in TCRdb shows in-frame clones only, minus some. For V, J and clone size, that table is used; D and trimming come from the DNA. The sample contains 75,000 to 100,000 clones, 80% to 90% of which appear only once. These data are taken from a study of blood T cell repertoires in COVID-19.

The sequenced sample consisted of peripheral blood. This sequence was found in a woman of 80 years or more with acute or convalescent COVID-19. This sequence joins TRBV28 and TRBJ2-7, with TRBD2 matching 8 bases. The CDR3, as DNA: TGTGCCAGCAGGCCGACGGGGGGGTCCTACGAGCAGTACTTC. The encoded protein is CASRPTGGSYEQYF.